The 10 T cell receptor beta chains below were found in one sample sequenced in a study of T cell clones after liver transplantation. Antigens for these TCRs are unknown. Sequencing of dividing CFSE-low cells from the MLR defined alloreactive TCRbeta sequences. Libraries were prepared by immunoSEQ multiplex PCR; TCRdb keeps only in-frame clonotypes and omits some of them. Of over a thousand clones listed, roughly 29% were seen once; the top ten hold 22%. Sequenced input: CD8+ T cells from PBMCs cultured with third-party cells. These receptors were collected from a human patient who received a liver transplant. The graft donor may be the source of some T cells.

The chain employs TRBV13 and TRBJ1-1, with D hard to call. V was cut by 7 bases and J by 1 base, with 7 bases left in between. CDR1 is PRHDT and CDR2 is FYEKMQ in the germline V gene (reference sequence). The CDR3 runs 12 residues. The CDR3 is CASIHRNTEAFF. DNA of the CDR3: TGTGCCAGCATACACAGGAACACTGAAGCTTTCTTT.

The gene calls are TRBV27 and TRBJ1-1; D gene uncertain. Trimming cost V 4 bases and J 6 bases, with 12 bases left between them. CDR3 size: 13 residues. In germline, CDR1 is MNHEY, CDR2 SMNVEV (reference sequence). This CDR3 reads CASSSGVGAEAFF. The CDR3 DNA reads as TGTGCCAGCAGTTCCGGGGTGGGAGCTGAAGCTTTCTTT.

The V gene is TRBV13, the J gene TRBJ2-5, with TRBD2 identical over 7 bases. Germline loops: CDR1 PRHDT, CDR2 FYEKMQ (reference sequence). The trim removed 0 bases at V and 11 bases at J, leaving 15 bases unmatched. The CDR3 contains 16 residues. CDR3 residues: CASSLGMIRAVGGQYF. The CDR3 bases are TGTGCCAGCAGCTTAGGAATGATACGGGCTGTGGGAGGGCAGTACTTC.

The V and J genes are TRBV11-2 and TRBJ2-1; D perhaps matches TRBD2 (6 bases). Germline loops: CDR1 SGHAT, CDR2 FQNNGV. The CDR3 is 15 amino acids. The V end lost 1 base, the J end lost 6 bases, and 13 bases lay between the germline ends. CDR3 in amino acids: CASSLGVAESNEQFF. The CDR3 region has the DNA TGTGCCAGCAGCTTAGGAGTAGCGGAAAGCAATGAGCAGTTCTTC. Combining the CDR3 with reference TRBV11-2 and TRBJ2-1 gives the whole variable domain EAGVAQSPRYKIIEKRQSVAFWCNPISGHATLYWYQQILGQGPKLLIQFQNNGVVDDSQLPKDRFSAERLKGVDSTLKIQPAKLEDSAVYLCASSLGVAESNEQFFGPGTRLTVL.

This clone appeared a few times. This chain links TRBV11-2 with TRBJ2-7; D might be TRBD1 (5 bases). Germline-derived CDR1 and CDR2 are SGHAT and FQNNGV. The CDR3 runs to 16 residues. Trimming cost V 4 bases and J 3 bases, with 19 bases left between them. Here the CDR3 reads CASSSLETDKFYEQYF. The CDR3 DNA reads as TGTGCCAGCAGCTCTCTAGAAACGGACAAATTCTACGAGCAGTACTTC.

Remarks on this clone: This could be a read error, since a much larger clone is one nucleotide away. This specimen includes other DNA sequences encoding the same CDR3. The rearrangement uses TRBV4-1 and TRBJ2-7; 7 bases are shared with TRBD1. The CDR3 is made up of 15 amino acids. Germline-derived CDR1 and CDR2 are MGHRA and YSYEKL. V lost 1 base, J lost 0 bases, and 3 bases stayed unmatched. CDR3 residues: CASSQVRDSSYEQYF. In nucleotides, the CDR3 is TGCGCCAGCAGCCAAGTACGGGACAGCTCCTACGAGCAGTACTTC.

This clone was seen a few times. The CDR3 protein is CASSFNIWETQYF. In nucleotides, the CDR3 is TGTGCCAGCAGTTTCAACATCTGGGAGACCCAGTACTTC. V usage is TRBV28 and J usage is TRBJ2-5; D not resolved. Trimming left V 3 bases short and J 5 bases short, with 10 bases between. CDR3 length: 13 amino acids. Germline assignment: CDR1 MDHEN and CDR2 SYDVKM.

The CDR3 loop reads CSGLTGFNTGELFF. The CDR3 nucleotides read TGCAGCGGATTGACAGGATTTAACACCGGGGAGCTGTTTTTT. The rearrangement joins TRBV29-1 to TRBJ2-2, with D possibly TRBD1 on 6 matching bases. Germline-derived CDR1 and CDR2 are SQVTM and ANQGSEA. Trimming stripped 7 bases from V and 2 bases from J, with 14 bases between. The length of the CDR3 is 14 residues.

The chain carries TRBV7-9 and TRBJ2-3, with 9 bases fitting TRBD2. The CDR3 length is 17 residues. With V trimmed by 6 bases and J by 2 bases, 12 bases remained unmatched. Germline CDR1 and CDR2: SEHNR and FQNEAQ (reference sequence). This CDR3 reads CASSYLAGSIPTDTQYF. For the CDR3, the DNA is TGTGCCAGCAGTTATCTAGCGGGGTCCATACCCACAGATACGCAGTATTTT.

This chain uses TRBV6-5 with TRBJ1-1, with no clear D. CDR3 size: 14 residues. Germline lookup yields CDR1 MNHEY and CDR2 SVGAGI. Trimming took 0 bases from V and 5 from J, leaving 10 bases between them. The CDR3 nucleotides are TGTGCCAGCAGTTACTCGTGGAGGTCAACTGAAGCTTTCTTT. Its protein product is CASSYSWRSTEAFF.